The T cell receptor beta chain under discussion was sequenced for a study of cytomegalovirus exposure and HLA in healthy donors. Overall study context: Across 300 to 400 genotyped donors, 65% to 90% landed in the Caucasian-associated ancestry cluster.

The CDR3 sequence is 16 residues long. Trimming removed 0 bases from V and 5 bases from J; junction bases left unmatched: 6. CDR1 is SGHTA and CDR2 is FQGNSA in the germline V gene. PCR involved 60 Vbeta and 13 Jbeta primers. TCRdb's copy holds only in-frame clones and misses some; the assay was immunoSEQ multiplex PCR. Here the sample table reports around 200,000 clones. The source is a young woman in good health and CMV-seropositive. Sequenced input: PBMCs. The chain carries TRBV7-2 and TRBJ1-2; TRBD1 matches 10 bases. CDR3 residues: CASSLALTGGEYGYTF. DNA of the CDR3: TGTGCCAGCAGCTTAGCGCTGACAGGGGGCGAGTATGGCTACACCTTC. Full variable domain (remainder filled in from reference TRBV7-2 and TRBJ1-2): GAGVSQSPSNKVTEKGKDVELRCDPISGHTALYWYRQSLGQGLEFLIYFQGNSAPDKSGLPSDRFSAERTGGSVSTLTIQRTQQEDSAVYLCASSLALTGGEYGYTFGSGTRLTVV.